The clone carrying this TCR beta chain has just one count. Original methodology: Quantification of nucleated cells was approximated via reference gene primer amplification. The assay was immunoSEQ multiplex PCR, and TCRdb's table has in-frame clones only and misses some. V and J calls and clone size are given by that table; D and trimming were obtained from the DNA. This table has about 270,000 clones, around nine tenths appearing once. The V gene lost 6 bases and the J gene lost 0 bases, with 7 bases spanning the gap. Germline CDR1 is SGDLS and CDR2 is YYNGEE. The CDR3 runs 14 residues. This specimen comes from a study of blood T cell repertoires in COVID-19. Looking at the study overall: The United States, Italy and Spain were the sources of the acute and convalescent COVID-19 samples.

The rearrangement uses TRBV9 and TRBJ2-6; TRBD1 is a possible D gene (5 bases). The sequence was collected from a man in his forties with active or convalescent COVID-19. The sequencing sample was made of peripheral blood. The CDR3 region is CASTRDSGANVLTF. The CDR3 DNA reads TGTGCCAGCACCAGGGACTCTGGGGCCAACGTCCTGACTTTC.